This entry concerns a single T cell receptor beta chain. Its antigen specificity is not known. The conserved phenylalanine or tryptophan normally closing the CDR3 is absent here, so this likely arose from a read error. The AllPrep DNA/RNA mini kit was used to purify genomic DNA and total RNA at the same time from each of the 10 or so tumor samples. Every RNA sample had an OD 260/280 ratio above 1.9 and an RNA integrity number above 6.5. A modified ARM-PCR protocol with multiple V-beta primers and a C-beta primer was used to build TCRB libraries from RNA via three nested multiplex PCR rounds. TCRB-specific cDNA was synthesized from roughly 0.5 ug total RNA with ProtoScript II Reverse Transcriptase and a C-beta primer. The description of the TCRB libraries did not include any unique molecular identifiers. In the third PCR, barcodes and adapters were added over approximately 23 cycles with Deep VentR (exo-) polymerase, after which 250-500 bp bands were gel purified. TCRB libraries were sequenced on an Illumina HiSeq 2500 with 250 bp paired-end reads. The source study handled its data this way. The reads were cleaned with Trimmomatic, merged with FLASH and assigned V, D and J segments with MiGEC before being analyzed in VDJtools. The Shannon-Wiener diversity index, calculated using VDJtools, was used to quantify repertoire diversity. The public reads were reanalyzed by TCRdb: fastp trimming at Q25, MiXCR alignment, in-frame beta chains only. For every CDR3 protein sequence, its rows merge into one entry that carries the most common genes and DNA. The V and J calls shown here were made by TCRdb, not taken from the authors' results. This sample comprises roughly 10,000 distinct CDR3 sequences, approximately 71% of them detected only once. The ten largest clones capture almost 40% of the sample.

Based on the germline V gene, the CDR1 and CDR2 sequences are MNHEY and SVGAGI. Termini included, the CDR3 measures 16 amino acids. Kept here is only the CDR3 DNA, which spans 48 bases and is read in frame from base 1. V is clipped by 4 bases and J by 4 bases, and the sequence between their germline boundaries is 18 bases long. The data stem from a study of tumor-infiltrating lymphocytes in glioblastoma multiforme (dated by TCRdb to about 2017). The study in broad terms: Whether intratumoral genomic heterogeneity fosters TIL diversity was tested through joint investigation of somatic mutations, TIL diversity and immune response activity.

What the work shows at the level of the full study, not this receptor alone: T cells were not sorted into functional subsets, and such sorting was noted by the authors as a future improvement. Clone frequencies may be distorted by RNA-based TCR sequencing because unequal numbers of TCR transcripts are carried by T cells. Generalizability is limited because the TCR and somatic mutation analysis included only one glioblastoma patient.

The sample was brain tumor tissue. The sequence was collected from a male donor with glioblastoma. This sequence uses TRBV6-5 and TRBJ2-3, with an unclear D gene assignment. The DNA reads as follows: TGTGCCAGCAGTTCCCTAGTTGGCGGAAGCGCAGATACGCAGTATCTT. It is translated as CASSSLVGGSADTQYL.